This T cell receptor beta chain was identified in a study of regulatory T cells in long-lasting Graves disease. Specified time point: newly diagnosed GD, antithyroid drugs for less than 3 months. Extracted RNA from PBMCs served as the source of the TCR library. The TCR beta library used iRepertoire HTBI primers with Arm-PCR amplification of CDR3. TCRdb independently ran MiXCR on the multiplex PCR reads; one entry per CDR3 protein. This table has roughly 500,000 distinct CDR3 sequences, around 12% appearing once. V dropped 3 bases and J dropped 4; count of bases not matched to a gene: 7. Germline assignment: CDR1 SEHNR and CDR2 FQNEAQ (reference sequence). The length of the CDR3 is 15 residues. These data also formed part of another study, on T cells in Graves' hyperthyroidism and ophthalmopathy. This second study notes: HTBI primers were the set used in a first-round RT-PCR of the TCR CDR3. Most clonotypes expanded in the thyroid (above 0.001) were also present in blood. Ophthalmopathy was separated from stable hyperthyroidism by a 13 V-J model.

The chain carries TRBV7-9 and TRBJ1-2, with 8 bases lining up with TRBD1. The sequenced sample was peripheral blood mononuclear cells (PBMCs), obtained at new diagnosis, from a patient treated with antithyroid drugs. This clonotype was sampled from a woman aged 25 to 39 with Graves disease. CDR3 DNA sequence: TGTGCCAGCAGCTTGCAGGGGGCGCGCGGCTATGGCTACACCTTC. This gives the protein CASSLQGARGYGYTF.